The 18 T cell receptor beta chains below were found in one sample sequenced in a study of beta chain features in type 1 diabetes. Points from the study as a whole: Patients with Type 1 diabetes showed moderately but significantly shorter TCRB CDR3s in all four CD4+ subsets.

Expressed TCRB transcripts were sequenced because the entire RNA isolate underwent reverse transcription. TCRdb keeps only in-frame clones here, not all; method: immunoSEQ multiplex PCR. In the table there are about 280,000 clones, 15% of which are singletons. What these receptors recognize is not known. Sequencing was performed on naive CD4+ T cells from blood. The receptor set was obtained from a man in his late teens or twenties with type 1 diabetes.

This clone was picked up a small number of times. The chain is built from TRBV7-2 and TRBJ1-1; no reliable D call. Trimming pared 1 base from V and 3 bases from J, leaving 3 bases between. CDR1 is SGHTA, CDR2 FQGNSA, per germline. The CDR3 has 12 residues. CDR3 in amino acids: CASSLVYTEAFF. In DNA form, the CDR3 reads TGTGCCAGCAGCTTAGTATACACTGAAGCTTTCTTT.

This clone came up a few times. The rearrangement joins TRBV6-6 to TRBJ2-5; TRBD1 agrees at 7 bases. In germline, CDR1 is MNHNY, CDR2 SVGAGI (reference sequence). Germline trimming cut 0 bases from V and 1 base from J; bases unmatched to any gene: 5. The CDR3 is 16 residues long. The CDR3 sequence: CASSYSPDRFQETQYF. For the CDR3, the DNA is TGTGCCAGCAGTTACTCCCCGGACAGGTTCCAAGAGACCCAGTACTTC.

The chain couples TRBV6-1 to TRBJ2-7; TRBD2 is a possible D gene (6 bases). CDR1 and CDR2 from the germline V gene are MNHNS and SASEGT. This CDR3 spans 14 amino acids. Trimming removed 8 bases from V and 3 bases from J, with 17 bases in between. The CDR3 DNA reads as TGTGCCAGCTGTATTCGGCAGGGAGGCTACGAGCAGTACTTC. This encodes CASCIRQGGYEQYF.

This clone was seen a handful of times. V usage is TRBV27 and J usage is TRBJ1-5; D unresolved. This CDR3 is 16 amino acids long. Germline CDR1 is MNHEY and CDR2 is SMNVEV (reference sequence). Trimming took off 3 bases at V and 0 bases at J, with 12 bases between the two ends. CDR3 DNA sequence: TGTGCCAGCAGTTTGCGGGGAGACTTTAGCAATCAGCCCCAGCATTTT. It translates to CASSLRGDFSNQPQHF.

This clone was counted between two and nine times. This rearrangement joins TRBV5-1 to TRBJ1-1, with TRBD1 matching 8 bases. Germline values: CDR1 SGHRS, CDR2 YFSETQ. V lost 2 bases to trimming and J lost 0 bases; unmatched junction nucleotides: 6. The CDR3 is 16 residues long. CDR3 bases: TGCGCCAGCAGCTTACTACGACAGGGGATGAACACTGAAGCTTTCTTT. It translates to CASSLLRQGMNTEAFF.

V and J are TRBV6-5 and TRBJ1-1, with D perhaps TRBD1 (6 bases). Per germline, CDR1 MNHEY and CDR2 SVGAGI. V dropped 0 bases and J dropped 7 bases, with 15 bases sitting between them. CDR3 length: 15 residues. As DNA, the CDR3 is TGTGCCAGCAGTTACTCAACCGGGGGGCTTCATGAAGCTTTCTTT. It yields the protein CASSYSTGGLHEAFF.

The CDR3 DNA reads TGTGCCAGCAGCATCGGGACAGGGGCTAACTATGGCTACACCTTC. This gives the protein CASSIGTGANYGYTF. The chain links TRBV5-4 to TRBJ1-2; 10 nucleotides align to TRBD1. Germline lookup yields CDR1 SGHNT and CDR2 YYREEE (reference sequence). Trimming took 4 bases from V and 0 from J; bases not matched to a gene: 3. This CDR3 comprises 15 residues.

This chain connects TRBV5-1 to TRBJ1-6, with 12 bases matching TRBD1. Germline loops: CDR1 SGHRS, CDR2 YFSETQ. The length of the CDR3 is 15 residues. V was clipped by 3 bases and J by 10 bases; unmatched bases: 5. The CDR3 here is CASSWDRGLGSPLHF. DNA for the CDR3: TGCGCCAGCAGCTGGGACAGGGGGCTTGGATCACCCCTCCACTTT.

The chain is built from TRBV9 and TRBJ2-2, with D uncertain. The V gene lost 4 bases and the J gene lost 1 base, with 2 bases spanning the gap. This CDR3 spans 12 amino acids. The germline CDR1 and CDR2 sequences are SGDLS and YYNGEE. The CDR3 sequence: CASSQNTGELFF. CDR3 sequence (DNA): TGTGCCAGCAGCCAGAACACCGGGGAGCTGTTTTTT.

This chain connects TRBV27 to TRBJ2-1; a weak D match, TRBD2 (6 bases). Trimming took off 6 bases at V and 8 bases at J, with 17 bases between the two ends. CDR1 MNHEY and CDR2 SMNVEV come from the germline V gene (reference sequence). The CDR3 has 14 residues. CDR3 nucleotide sequence: TGTGCCAGCAGCCCCGGGACTCCCGGGTATGAGCAGTTCTTC. It specifies CASSPGTPGYEQFF.

This clone turned up a few times. The V gene is TRBV6-5, the J gene TRBJ2-5, with D possibly matching TRBD1 (6 bases). Germline CDR1 MNHEY, CDR2 SVGAGI. The CDR3 runs 16 residues. V lost 0 bases to trimming and J lost 4 bases, with 15 bases between them. The DNA for the CDR3 is TGTGCCAGCAGTTACTCGTATGGGGGCCTGGGAGAGACCCAGTACTTC. Residues: CASSYSYGGLGETQYF.

This chain links TRBV5-4 with TRBJ2-5; 7 positions agree with TRBD1. The germline CDR1 and CDR2 sequences are SGHNT and YYREEE (reference sequence). Germline trimming cut 4 bases from V and 2 bases from J; bases unmatched to any gene: 5. This CDR3 contains 14 residues. The CDR3 DNA follows: TGTGCCAGCAGCAAGACAGGGACACAAGAGACCCAGTACTTC. It encodes CASSKTGTQETQYF.

Only a few counts were recorded for this clone. CDR3: CASSPASQGVGTEAFF. CDR3 DNA sequence: TGTGCCAGCTCACCCGCTAGTCAGGGTGTGGGTACTGAAGCTTTCTTT. The chain employs TRBV18 and TRBJ1-1, with D tentatively TRBD1 (5 bases). Germline V gene data show CDR1 as KGHSH and CDR2 as LQKENI. Between the trimmed V and J ends, which lost 3 bases and 5 bases, there was a span of 19 bases. CDR3 length: 16 residues. The full variable domain, rest sourced from reference TRBV18 and TRBJ1-1, is NAGVMQNPRHLVRRRGQEARLRCSPMKGHSHVYWYRQLPEEGLKFMVYLQKENIIDESGMPKERFSAEFPKEGPSILRIQQVVRGDSAAYFCASSPASQGVGTEAFFGQGTRLTVV.

The chain uses TRBV7-2 and TRBJ2-4; D ambiguous. Germline V lookup: CDR1 SGHTA, CDR2 FQGNSA. V lost 7 bases, J lost 5 bases, and 15 bases lay in between. The CDR3 totals 14 residues. CDR3 in DNA: TGTGCCAGCACCCTCGGTGGGCTCGAAAACATTCAGTACTTC. This translates into CASTLGGLENIQYF.

This clone was counted between two and nine times. V is TRBV6-5 and J is TRBJ2-1; TRBD2 might be the D (6 bases). The CDR3 consists of 13 residues. The ends were cut back, 8 bases at V and 3 bases at J, with 11 bases in the middle. Germline CDR1 and CDR2: MNHEY and SVGAGI. The chain's CDR3 is CASRLGLYNEQFF. CDR3 nucleotides: TGTGCCAGCCGACTAGGGCTCTACAATGAGCAGTTCTTC.

The rearrangement uses TRBV2 and TRBJ2-4, with 7 bases lining up with TRBD1. The germline V gene encodes CDR1 SNHLY and CDR2 FYNNEI. The CDR3 is made up of 16 amino acids. V dropped 2 bases and J dropped 3; count of bases not matched to a gene: 7. CDR3 sequence reads: CASSENPGGYKNIQYF. The CDR3 coding sequence is TGTGCCAGCAGTGAAAATCCAGGGGGTTACAAAAACATTCAGTACTTC. The entire variable domain, with the rest obtained from reference TRBV2 and TRBJ2-4, is as follows: EPEVTQTPSHQVTQMGQEVILRCVPISNHLYFYWYRQILGQKVEFLVSFYNNEISEKSEIFDDQFSVERPDGSNFTLKIRSTKLEDSAMYFCASSENPGGYKNIQYFGAGTRLSVL.

This clone was found once. The rearrangement links TRBV6-5 to TRBJ2-3, with D perhaps matching TRBD2 (5 bases). CDR1 is MNHEY, CDR2 SVGAGI, per germline. Trimming pared 5 bases from V and 6 bases from J, leaving 15 bases between. This CDR3 is built from 14 residues. CDR3 residues: CASSKPGLADTQYF. CDR3 sequence (DNA): TGTGCCAGCAGTAAACCTGGACTCGCTGATACGCAGTATTTT.

The V call is TRBV29-1, the J call TRBJ2-2; D is possibly TRBD1 (5 bases). Looked up from germline, CDR1 is SQVTM and CDR2 is ANQGSEA. V dropped 6 bases and J dropped 5 bases, with 16 bases sitting between them. CDR3 length: 14 amino acids. CDR3 region: CSVSLTDPTGELFF. Written as DNA, the CDR3 is TGCAGCGTGTCACTGACAGACCCTACCGGGGAGCTGTTTTTT.